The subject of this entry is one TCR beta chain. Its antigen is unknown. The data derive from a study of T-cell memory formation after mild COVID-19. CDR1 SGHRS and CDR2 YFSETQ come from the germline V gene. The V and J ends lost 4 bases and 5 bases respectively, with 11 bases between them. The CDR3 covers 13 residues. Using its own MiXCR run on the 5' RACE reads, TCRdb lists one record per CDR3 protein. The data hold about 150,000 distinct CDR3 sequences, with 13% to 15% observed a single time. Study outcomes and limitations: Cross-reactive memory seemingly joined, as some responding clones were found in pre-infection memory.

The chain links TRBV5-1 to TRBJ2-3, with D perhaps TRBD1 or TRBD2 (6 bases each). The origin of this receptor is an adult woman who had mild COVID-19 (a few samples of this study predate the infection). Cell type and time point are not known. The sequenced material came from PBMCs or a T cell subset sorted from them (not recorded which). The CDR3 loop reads CASSDGGEDTQYF. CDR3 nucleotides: TGCGCCAGCAGCGACGGGGGCGAAGATACGCAGTATTTT.